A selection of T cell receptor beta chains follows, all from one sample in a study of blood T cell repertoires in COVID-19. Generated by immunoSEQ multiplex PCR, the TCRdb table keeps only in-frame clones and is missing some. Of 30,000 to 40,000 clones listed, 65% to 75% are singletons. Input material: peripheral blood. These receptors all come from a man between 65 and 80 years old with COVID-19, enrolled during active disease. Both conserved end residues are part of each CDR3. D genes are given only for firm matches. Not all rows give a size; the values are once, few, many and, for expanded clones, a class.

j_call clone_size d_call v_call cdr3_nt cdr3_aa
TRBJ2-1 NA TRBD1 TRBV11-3 TGTGCCAGCAGCACCCAACTCGGACAGGGGGCCTACAATGAGCAGTTCTTC CASSTQLGQGAYNEQFF
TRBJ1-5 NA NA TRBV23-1 TGCGCCAGCAGTCAATCCGGGGGGATGACCGCCTCGCAGCCCCAGCATTTT CASSQSGGMTASQPQHF
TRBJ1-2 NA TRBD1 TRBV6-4 TGTGCCAGCAGTGACCACAGGGGTGACGGCGGCTACACCTTC CASSDHRGDGGYTF
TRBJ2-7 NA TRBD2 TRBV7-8 TGTGCCAGCAGCTTAGTGTCAGCGGGAGGCTACGAGCAGTACTTC CASSLVSAGGYEQYF
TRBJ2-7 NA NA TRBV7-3 TGTGCCAGCAGCTCGGACACCTTTGGGAAGCAGTACTTC CASSSDTFGKQYF
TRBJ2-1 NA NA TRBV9 TGTGCCAGCAGCGCAGACAGCTACTACAATGAGCAGTTCTTC CASSADSYYNEQFF
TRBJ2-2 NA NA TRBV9 TGTGCCAGCAGCTTGGACTTCGTTCGCACCGGGGAGCTGTTTTTT CASSLDFVRTGELFF
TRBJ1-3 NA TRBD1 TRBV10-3 TGTGCCATCACCCAGGGGGCCTCTGGAAACACCATATATTTT CAITQGASGNTIYF
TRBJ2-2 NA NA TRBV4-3 TGCGCCAGCAGCTCAAGATTGATCAGGGTCGCGAACACCGGGGAGCTGTTTTTT CASSSRLIRVANTGELFF
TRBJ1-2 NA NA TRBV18 TGTGCCAGCTCAAAAAGAGAAGAGAATGGCTACACCTTC CASSKREENGYTF
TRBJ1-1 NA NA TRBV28 TGTGCCAGCAGCCTTTATGGAGGAAACACTGAAGCTTTCTTT CASSLYGGNTEAFF
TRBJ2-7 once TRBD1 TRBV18 TGTGCCAGCTCAGCAGTCGGGACAGGGACCTACGAGCAGTACTTC CASSAVGTGTYEQYF
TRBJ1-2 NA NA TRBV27 TGTGCCAGCAGTTCCACCGGGACACCCATCGGTGGCTACACCTTC CASSSTGTPIGGYTF
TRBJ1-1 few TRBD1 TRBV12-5 TGTGCTAGTGGTTTGTTGAACAGGGGTACTGAAGCTTTCTTT CASGLLNRGTEAFF
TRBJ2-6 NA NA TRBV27 TGTGCCAGCAGCTCCTCTGGGGCCAACGTCCTGACTTTC CASSSSGANVLTF
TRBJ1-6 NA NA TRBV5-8 TGTGCCAGCATCTTTCGGGTGGGTAATTCACCCCTCCACTTT CASIFRVGNSPLHF
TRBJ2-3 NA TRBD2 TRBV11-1 TGTGCCAGCAGCTTAGTAGCGGGGGTGGGCACAGATACGCAGTATTTT CASSLVAGVGTDTQYF
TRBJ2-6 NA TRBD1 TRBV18 TGTGCCAGCTCACCCCCTAATACAGGGGCTGGGGCCAACGTCCTGACTTTC CASSPPNTGAGANVLTF
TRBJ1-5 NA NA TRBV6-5 TGTGCCAGCCGGCAGGTGAACAATCAGCCCCAGCATTTT CASRQVNNQPQHF
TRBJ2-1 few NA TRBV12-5 TGTGCTAGTGGTTTGTCCCGAGGCGGGGCTAGTCAAGCTAATGAGCAGTTCTTC CASGLSRGGASQANEQFF
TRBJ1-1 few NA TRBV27 TGTGCCAGCAGGCCGGGGCACTTCGTGGGAGGGACTGAAGCTTTCTTT CASRPGHFVGGTEAFF
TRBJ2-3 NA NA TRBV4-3 TGCGCCAGCAGCCTTACCACATCAGATACGCAGTATTTT CASSLTTSDTQYF
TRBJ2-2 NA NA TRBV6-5 TGTGCCAGCAGTTACGAGGGAGGTAGAACCGGGGAGCTGTTTTTT CASSYEGGRTGELFF
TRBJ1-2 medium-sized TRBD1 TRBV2 TGTGCCGTCTCCCGGGACAGGGTGTTAAGTGGCTACACCTTC CAVSRDRVLSGYTF
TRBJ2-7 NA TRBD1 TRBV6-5 TGTGCCAGTGGGGGACAGGGAGGCGAGCAGTACTTC CASGGQGGEQYF
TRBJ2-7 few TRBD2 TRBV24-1 TGTGCCATCCGATCTAGCGGGGTCTCCTACGAGCAGTACTTC CAIRSSGVSYEQYF
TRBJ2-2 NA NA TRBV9 TGTGCCAGCAGCGGTGGTCGGGAGAACACCGGGGAGCTGTTTTTT CASSGGRENTGELFF
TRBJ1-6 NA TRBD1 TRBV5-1 TGCGCCAGCAGCTCACAGGGGCCCTATAATTCACCCCTCCACTTT CASSSQGPYNSPLHF
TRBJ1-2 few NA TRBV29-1 TGCAGCGTTGTGGGACACGGAGACTATGGCTACACCTTC CSVVGHGDYGYTF
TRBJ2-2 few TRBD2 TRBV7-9 TGTGCCAGCAGCTGGCGGACTAGCGGTACCGGGGAGCTGTTTTTT CASSWRTSGTGELFF
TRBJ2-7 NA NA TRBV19 TGTGCCAGTAGTCATTCAGGGGTCCCCTACGAGCAGTACTTC CASSHSGVPYEQYF
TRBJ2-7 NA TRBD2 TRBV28 TGTGCCAGCAGTTTTGCTAGCGGGGGCTACGAGCAGTACTTC CASSFASGGYEQYF
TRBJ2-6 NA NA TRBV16 TGTGCCAGCAGCCCCCCCGGGGGAGCCTCTGGGGCCAACGTCCTGACTTTC CASSPPGGASGANVLTF
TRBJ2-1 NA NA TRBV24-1 TGTGCCACCAGTGATCCCCTCAGCTCCTACAATGAGCAGTTCTTC CATSDPLSSYNEQFF
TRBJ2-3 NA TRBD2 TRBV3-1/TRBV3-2 TGTGCCAGCAGCCCAGGACTAGCGGGGGGATTTGGTATGGCAGATACGCAGTATTTT CASSPGLAGGFGMADTQYF
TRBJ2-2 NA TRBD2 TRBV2 TGTGCCAGCAGTGAATGGGGGGGGACTAGCGGGAGTGGTGTCACCGGGGAGCTGTTTTTT CASSEWGGTSGSGVTGELFF
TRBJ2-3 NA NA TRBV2 TGTGCCAGTCTTGGGAGAGCGCGGGGCCCTTGGGAAGATACGCAGTATTTT CASLGRARGPWEDTQYF
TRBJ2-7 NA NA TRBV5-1 TGCGCCAGCACCCGAGTGGTAAGTGGCGAGCAGTACTTC CASTRVVSGEQYF
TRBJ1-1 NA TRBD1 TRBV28 TGTGCCAGCAGTATGGACAGGAGCACTGAAGCTTTCTTT CASSMDRSTEAFF
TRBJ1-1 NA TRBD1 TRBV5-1 TGCGCCAGCAGCTTTCCGACAGGGGGTGAAGCTTTCTTT CASSFPTGGEAFF
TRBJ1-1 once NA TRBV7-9 TGTGCCAGCAGCTTACATAAAACAGATCTGAACACTGAAGCTTTCTTT CASSLHKTDLNTEAFF
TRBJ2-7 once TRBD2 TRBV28 TGTGCCAGCAGTTTATTCGGGGGGTCCGAGCAGTACTTC CASSLFGGSEQYF
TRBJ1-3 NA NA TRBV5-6 TGTGCCAGCAGCTTGGGAGGGTTAAGAAACACCATATATTTT CASSLGGLRNTIYF
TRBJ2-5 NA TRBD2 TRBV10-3 TGTGCCATCAGTGAGTCGGTAGCGGGAAGGGAGACCCAGTACTTC CAISESVAGRETQYF
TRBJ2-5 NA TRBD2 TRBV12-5 TGTGCTAGTGGTTTGGGGACACGAGGACTAGCGGGGGATGCCCCGGGGACCCAGTACTTC CASGLGTRGLAGDAPGTQYF
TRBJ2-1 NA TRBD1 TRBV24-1 TGTGCCACCAGTGGGGGGACAGGGAAGGAGGTATCCTACAATGAGCAGTTCTTC CATSGGTGKEVSYNEQFF
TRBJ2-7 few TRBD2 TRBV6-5 TGTGCCAGCAGTTACGTCCCTAGCGGGAGGGCCAGCGAGCAGTACTTC CASSYVPSGRASEQYF
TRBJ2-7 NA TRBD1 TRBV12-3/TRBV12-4 TGTGCCAGCAGTTTCGACAGGGCCTACGAGCAGTACTTC CASSFDRAYEQYF
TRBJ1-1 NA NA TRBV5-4 TGTGCCAGCAGCTCAGCAAGGGGCTTTGAACCTTTCTTT CASSSARGFEPFF
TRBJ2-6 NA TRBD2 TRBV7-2 TGTGCCAGCAGCTTGACGGGGGGCTCTGGGGCCAACGTCCTGACTTTC CASSLTGGSGANVLTF